These T cell receptor beta chains were read from a single sample in a study of cytomegalovirus exposure and HLA in healthy donors. Using immunoSEQ multiplex PCR, the repertoire was profiled, and TCRdb retains in-frame clones only, with some absent. The table includes hundreds of thousands of clones, over 65% detected once. Specimen: PBMCs. Receptors originate from an older woman in good health and CMV-seropositive. Both conserved end residues are part of each CDR3. D genes are given only for firm matches. Size is omitted from some rows. Given values are once, few, many or a class for expanded clones.

J,V,size,D,DNA,CDR3
TRBJ1-1,TRBV6-4,-,TRBD1,TGTGCCAGCAGTGACTGGACAGGAGAAGCTTTCTTT,CASSDWTGEAFF
TRBJ2-7,TRBV18,-,-,TGTGCCAGCTCACCACCCGGTGATTACGAGCAGTACTTC,CASSPPGDYEQYF
TRBJ1-2,TRBV19,-,-,TGTGCCAGTAGTATACGGGGAGCTGGCTACACCTTC,CASSIRGAGYTF
TRBJ1-2,TRBV18,-,TRBD1,TGTGCCAGCTCACCACCCGGACAGGGAGTCTACACCTTC,CASSPPGQGVYTF
TRBJ1-2,TRBV9,few,-,TGTGCCAGCAGCTCCCAGACAGGAGTTAACTATGGCTACACCTTC,CASSSQTGVNYGYTF
TRBJ1-4,TRBV5-1,-,-,TGCGCCAGCAGCACCTCACAGAGCTCAACTAATGAAAAACTGTTTTTT,CASSTSQSSTNEKLFF
TRBJ2-2,TRBV5-1,-,-,TGCGCCAGCAGCTCGAGTGGAGATGGCGGGGAGCTGTTTTTT,CASSSSGDGGELFF
TRBJ2-7,TRBV19,-,TRBD1,TGTGCCAGTAGTCTCCCCGGGACAGGACAACACGAGCAGTACTTC,CASSLPGTGQHEQYF
TRBJ2-5,TRBV11-2,-,TRBD2,TGTGCCAGCAGGGTAGCGGGAGGAGAGACCCAGTACTTC,CASRVAGGETQYF
TRBJ2-1,TRBV18,-,TRBD2,TGTGCCAGCTCACCAGGGACTAGCGGGGGGATCAATGAGCAGTTCTTC,CASSPGTSGGINEQFF
TRBJ2-1,TRBV30,once,-,TGTGCCTGGAGTTATTTTGAATCCGGTGAGCAGTTCTTC,CAWSYFESGEQFF
TRBJ2-7,TRBV2,few,TRBD1,TGTGCCAGCAGTCCGCGGACAGGAGCCTACGAGCAGTACTTC,CASSPRTGAYEQYF
TRBJ1-6,TRBV2,-,-,TGTGCCAGCAGTAGAAGAGGGAATAATTCACCCCTCCACTTT,CASSRRGNNSPLHF
TRBJ2-5,TRBV7-6,-,TRBD2,TGTGCCAGCAGCGCCCAACTAGCGTTAGGAGGTGCAGAGACCCAGTACTTC,CASSAQLALGGAETQYF
TRBJ2-3,TRBV29-1,-,TRBD2,TGCAGCGTTGTACTAGCGGGAGGGGGCACAGATACGCAGTATTTT,CSVVLAGGGTDTQYF
TRBJ2-2,TRBV29-1,-,-,TGCAGCGTTGAAGTTCAGGGGAACACCGGGGAGCTGTTTTTT,CSVEVQGNTGELFF
TRBJ2-3,TRBV4-3,-,-,TGCGCCAGCAGCCAAGGCCGCAGGTTCACAGATACGCAGTATTTT,CASSQGRRFTDTQYF
TRBJ2-5,TRBV5-1,-,TRBD2,TGCGCCAGCAGCGAGGGACTAGCGGGTGAGACCCAGTACTTC,CASSEGLAGETQYF
TRBJ2-5,TRBV10-3,-,TRBD2,TGTGCCAGCCATCGGGGGGTCCAAGAGACCCAGTACTTC,CASHRGVQETQYF
TRBJ1-2,TRBV9,-,-,TGTGCCAGCAGCGTAGTCGGGGGGCACTATGGCTACACCTTC,CASSVVGGHYGYTF
TRBJ2-3,TRBV7-2,-,-,TGTGCCAGCAGAGGGATTAGCGGTTGGGCAGATACGCAGTATTTT,CASRGISGWADTQYF
TRBJ2-7,TRBV6-6,-,-,TGTGCCAGCAGTCGCATCCAGGGGCGTAGCCCCTACGAGCAGTACTTC,CASSRIQGRSPYEQYF
TRBJ1-5,TRBV12-5,few,TRBD1,TGTGCTAGTGGTCCAGGACAGGAACGGCAGCCCCAGCATTTT,CASGPGQERQPQHF
TRBJ1-3,TRBV5-1,-,-,TGCGCCAGCAGCCTCGCCGGGACATACTCTGGAAACACCATATATTTT,CASSLAGTYSGNTIYF
TRBJ1-1,TRBV5-8,-,-,TGTGCCAGCAGCTCAATTGACAGGAACACTGAAGCTTTCTTT,CASSSIDRNTEAFF
TRBJ1-2,TRBV6-5,-,-,TGTGCCAGCAGTTACTCGAATGGGCAGCCCCAATTTGGCTACACCTTC,CASSYSNGQPQFGYTF
TRBJ1-1,TRBV6-5,-,-,TGTGCCAGCAGTTACCAATCGACAGTGAACACTGAAGCTTTCTTT,CASSYQSTVNTEAFF
TRBJ1-1,TRBV5-1,once,TRBD1,TGCGCCAGCAGCCTACAGGGGACGAACACTGAAGCTTTCTTT,CASSLQGTNTEAFF
TRBJ2-1,TRBV11-2,-,TRBD2,TGTGCCAGCAGCTTTGAACTAGCGGTTTACAATGAGCAGTTCTTC,CASSFELAVYNEQFF
TRBJ2-2,TRBV19,-,-,TGTGCCAGTAGTATAGAGGGCGCGGGGACCGGGGAGCTGTTTTTT,CASSIEGAGTGELFF
TRBJ2-1,TRBV7-7,-,-,TGTGCCAGCAGCAAGGGGGAGAACTCCTACAATGAGCAGTTCTTC,CASSKGENSYNEQFF
TRBJ1-2,TRBV7-9,few,-,TGTGCCAGCAGCTTAGCCGCGGGATTCAACTATGGCTACACCTTC,CASSLAAGFNYGYTF
TRBJ2-5,TRBV28,few,-,TGTGCCAGCAGTTTAGGGCCAGCACAAGAGACCCAGTACTTC,CASSLGPAQETQYF
TRBJ2-2,TRBV5-1,-,-,TGCGCCAGCAGCCTTAGCGGAGGCGACACCGGGGAGCTGTTTTTT,CASSLSGGDTGELFF
TRBJ1-2,TRBV18,-,-,TGTGCCAGCTCACCTCCGGGGGGTGGCTACACCTTC,CASSPPGGGYTF
TRBJ2-3,TRBV6-5,-,-,TGTGCCAGCAGCCTCGGTACAGATACGCAGTATTTT,CASSLGTDTQYF
TRBJ2-7,TRBV18,few,-,TGTGCCAGCTCCCCCTCAGGGATAGACGAGCAGTACTTC,CASSPSGIDEQYF
TRBJ2-5,TRBV30,-,-,TGTGCCTGGAGTTATGGCCCGGGGAGGGAGACCCAGTACTTC,CAWSYGPGRETQYF
TRBJ2-5,TRBV6-1,-,TRBD1,TGTGCCAGCAGTAGGGGGACAGGGCACCAAGAGACCCAGTACTTC,CASSRGTGHQETQYF
TRBJ2-1,TRBV7-2,-,-,TGTGCCAGCAGCTTAGCCCAGTATAACAATGAGCAGTTCTTC,CASSLAQYNNEQFF
TRBJ1-1,TRBV6-6,few,-,TGTGCCAGCAGTTACGCCGGGGGGACCACTGAAGCTTTCTTT,CASSYAGGTTEAFF
TRBJ1-6,TRBV2,-,-,TGTGCCAGCAGTGACCTTAGGGGGGGATATAATTCACCCCTCCACTTT,CASSDLRGGYNSPLHF
TRBJ1-5,TRBV6-1,-,-,TGTGCCGACCATTATAGGCGGATACAGCCCCAGCATTTT,CADHYRRIQPQHF
TRBJ2-3,TRBV12-5,few,TRBD2,TGTGCTAGTGGTCCCGGGACTAGCGGGAGTGGAGATACGCAGTATTTT,CASGPGTSGSGDTQYF
TRBJ1-4,TRBV5-1,-,TRBD1,TGCGCCAGCAGCTTCACCGGGACAGGAGGTGAAAAACTGTTTTTT,CASSFTGTGGEKLFF
TRBJ2-7,TRBV6-1,-,-,TGTGCCAGCGGGAAGGAGGCCCTCGAGCAGTACTTC,CASGKEALEQYF
TRBJ2-5,TRBV5-4,-,TRBD1,TGTGCCAGCAGTCACAGGGGGTTCGGGGAGACCCAGTACTTC,CASSHRGFGETQYF
TRBJ2-5,TRBV5-1,-,TRBD1,TGCGCCAGCAGCCCGGGGACAGCCTCCCCAGAGACCCAGTACTTC,CASSPGTASPETQYF
TRBJ2-7,TRBV28,few,TRBD2,TGTGCCAGCAGTCCCGGCGGCGGGGGGACCCTAGGCTACGAGCAGTACTTC,CASSPGGGGTLGYEQYF
TRBJ2-7,TRBV6-4,-,-,TGTGCCAGCACCGACAGGCCCTACGAGCAGTACTTC,CASTDRPYEQYF
TRBJ2-7,TRBV27,-,-,TGTGCCAGCAGTCGTCAAACACCACCCTACGAGCAGTACTTC,CASSRQTPPYEQYF
TRBJ1-4,TRBV6-5,-,-,TGTGCCAGCAGTTCGGACAGATCGGGGGAAAAACTGTTTTTT,CASSSDRSGEKLFF
TRBJ2-1,TRBV5-1,-,TRBD2,TGCGCCAGCAGCTCCCGCCCTCTAGCGGGAGAGAACTCCTACAATGAGCAGTTCTTC,CASSSRPLAGENSYNEQFF
TRBJ2-3,TRBV18,few,TRBD2,TGTGCCAGCTCACCTACTAGCGGGGCTAAAGATACGCAGTATTTT,CASSPTSGAKDTQYF
TRBJ2-1,TRBV7-9,-,-,TGTGCCAGCAGCTCTAGGGGTATGGCCCTCAATGAGCAGTTCTTC,CASSSRGMALNEQFF
TRBJ1-2,TRBV7-6,-,-,TGTGCCAGCGGGAGGGGGTCGGGGGGCCTCAACTATGGCTACACCTTC,CASGRGSGGLNYGYTF
TRBJ2-1,TRBV5-1,-,TRBD2,TGCGCCAGCAGCTTGGAGATTAGCGGGGGGACGTACAATGAGCAGTTCTTC,CASSLEISGGTYNEQFF
TRBJ2-7,TRBV4-1,-,-,TGCGCCAGCAGCCAACCGCTACAGGGACCCGAGCAGTACTTC,CASSQPLQGPEQYF
TRBJ1-1,TRBV5-1,-,TRBD1,TGCGCCAGCGCCGGACAGGGAGGAGATGAAGCTTTCTTT,CASAGQGGDEAFF